Sequencing of this TCR beta chain was carried out in a study of vaccination effects on CD4 cells after COVID-19. At the level of the study: The participants, recipients of two vaccine doses, got either BNT162b2 or mRNA-1273.

Method: immunoSEQ multiplex PCR; TCRdb's copy keeps in-frame clones and lacks some. This sample carries 20,000 or so clones, 70% to 75% of them seen once, and the ten largest clones take 16%. The CDR3 is made up of 13 amino acids. Trimming removed 6 bases at V and 6 bases at J, with 14 bases between. From germline, CDR1 is MNHEY and CDR2 SVGAGI. In regard to this clone: The antigen remains undetermined.

Antigen-specific CD4+ T cells were expanded with viral peptide pools in the ViraFEST assay before sequencing. Following culture for ten to eleven days, CD4+ T cells were isolated. It was between March and December 2020 that the person had a SARS-CoV-2 infection confirmed by PCR. Supplemented with about 9.9 IU/ml IL-2 and about 10 ug/ml peptides, two million PBMC per well were kept in culture. The receptor was derived from a human donor who had a prior SARS-CoV-2 infection. The genes are TRBV6-5 and TRBJ1-2; a possible D gene is TRBD1 (6 bases). Sequences were derived from CD4+ T cells from PBMCs cultured with SARS-CoV-2 spike peptides, sampled before COVID-19 vaccination. The CDR3 loop is CASRLDRWHGYTF. The DNA of the CDR3 is TGTGCCAGCAGACTTGACAGGTGGCATGGCTACACCTTC.